The next 22 T cell receptor beta chains were all read from a single sample in a study of cytomegalovirus exposure and HLA in healthy donors. Sequenced by immunoSEQ multiplex PCR; TCRdb stores in-frame clones only, minus some. Here the sample spans some 88,000 clones, 95% to 97% being singletons. The material sequenced was PBMCs. The receptors shown here come from a man aged 18 to 30 in good health and CMV-seronegative.

The rearrangement joins TRBV27 to TRBJ2-7; TRBD1 agrees at 7 bases. CDR1 and CDR2 from the germline V gene are MNHEY and SMNVEV (reference sequence). CDR3 length: 15 residues. The V segment lost 3 bases and the J segment 1 base; nucleotides outside the gene matches: 6. The CDR3 nucleotides read TGTGCCAGCAGTTTCTTGGGGACAGATTCCTACGAGCAGTACTTC. This encodes CASSFLGTDSYEQYF.

V is TRBV28 and J is TRBJ2-5; the match to TRBD1 covers 11 bases. Germline loops: CDR1 MDHEN, CDR2 SYDVKM. Trimming took 5 bases from V and 5 from J; bases not matched to a gene: 7. CDR3 size: 15 residues. The CDR3 nucleotides are TGTGCCAGCAGTCCCATGGACAGGGGGCTGGAGACCCAGTACTTC. Its translation: CASSPMDRGLETQYF.

The V call is TRBV11-2, the J call TRBJ2-2; 7 nucleotides align to TRBD1. V lost 4 bases to trimming and J lost 6 bases; unmatched junction nucleotides: 5. The germline V gene encodes CDR1 SGHAT and CDR2 FQNNGV. The CDR3 totals 14 residues. The CDR3 loop reads CASSSTRGSGELFF. As DNA, the CDR3 is TGTGCCAGCAGCTCTACCAGGGGGTCCGGGGAGCTGTTTTTT.

The chain is built from TRBV27 and TRBJ2-1, with 9 bases identical to TRBD2. With 6 bases clipped from V and 0 bases from J, the junction kept 6 bases outside the gene matches. This CDR3 is built from 16 residues. Germline V CDR1 and CDR2: MNHEY, SMNVEV (reference sequence). The CDR3 is CASRLFSGSSYNEQFF. The CDR3 DNA follows: TGTGCCAGCAGACTTTTTAGCGGGAGCTCCTACAATGAGCAGTTCTTC.

This clone turned up a few times. The same CDR3 arises from other DNA sequences in this sample as well. V usage is TRBV5-6 and J usage is TRBJ1-2; 9 bases are a match to TRBD1. Trimming took 0 bases from V and 5 from J; bases not matched to a gene: 5. Germline CDR1 reads SGHDT; CDR2 reads YYEEEE. This CDR3 is 15 amino acids long. The CDR3 is CASSLVTTGGYGYTF. The CDR3, as DNA: TGTGCCAGCAGCTTGGTAACGACAGGGGGTTATGGCTACACCTTC.

This clone occurred once. The rearrangement links TRBV4-1 to TRBJ2-2; the match to TRBD2 covers 9 bases. V shed 3 bases, J shed 5 bases, and the junction held 13 bases outside the gene matches. The CDR3 loop spans 18 amino acids. CDR1 and CDR2 from the germline V gene are MGHRA and YSYEKL. CDR3 protein: CASSQRSGGTIITGELFF. CDR3 nucleotides: TGCGCCAGCAGCCAGCGTAGCGGGGGCACTATCATTACCGGGGAGCTGTTTTTT.

The chain employs TRBV20-1 and TRBJ1-1; D unresolved. Germline V gives CDR1 DFQATT, CDR2 SNEGSKA (reference sequence). The CDR3 sequence is 11 residues long. Trimming took off 5 bases at V and 3 bases at J, with 7 bases between the two ends. CDR3: CSAEEHTEAFF. The CDR3 DNA is TGCAGTGCTGAGGAGCACACTGAAGCTTTCTTT.

The chain recombines TRBV18 with TRBJ2-4; 9 bases are a match to TRBD1. The CDR3 loop spans 13 amino acids. Per the germline V gene, CDR1 is KGHSH and CDR2 is LQKENI. V lost 4 bases to trimming and J lost 5 bases; unmatched junction nucleotides: 0. The DNA of the CDR3 is TGTGCCAGCTCACGGACAGGGGAAAACATTCAGTACTTC. Protein sequence: CASSRTGENIQYF.

The rearrangement links TRBV27 to TRBJ2-7, with D uncertain. The CDR3 is 13 residues long. Per germline, CDR1 MNHEY and CDR2 SMNVEV (reference sequence). The ends were cut back, 0 bases at V and 3 bases at J, with 6 bases in the middle. The CDR3 here is CASSLSNIYEQYF. DNA of the CDR3: TGTGCCAGCAGTTTATCAAATATCTACGAGCAGTACTTC.

The chain combines TRBV5-4 with TRBJ2-1; TRBD2 matches at 9 bases. CDR1 and CDR2 from the germline V gene are SGHNT and YYREEE (reference sequence). The J segment lost 8 bases and the V segment lost 0 bases, leaving 6 bases of the junction unmatched. The CDR3 runs 15 residues. CDR3 region: CASSLVASGIDEQFF. CDR3 DNA sequence: TGTGCCAGCAGCTTGGTGGCTAGCGGGATCGATGAGCAGTTCTTC.

The V call is TRBV28, the J call TRBJ2-5; 8 bases map to TRBD1. This CDR3 comprises 13 residues. Germline lookup yields CDR1 MDHEN and CDR2 SYDVKM. With 8 bases clipped from V and 4 bases from J, the junction kept 6 bases outside the gene matches. CDR3 DNA sequence: TGTGCCAGCGGAAGGACAGGGAGAGAGACCCAGTACTTC. Its translation is CASGRTGRETQYF.

The chain links TRBV11-3 to TRBJ2-1; 12 bases map to TRBD2. The CDR3 is 19 residues long. Losses at the gene ends were 4 bases for V and 0 bases for J; bases not matched to a gene: 10. CDR1 is SGHNT, CDR2 YENEEA, per germline. The DNA of the CDR3 is TGTGCCAGCAGCTCCCCCGGGACTAGCGGGCCCGTCTCCTACAATGAGCAGTTCTTC. This encodes CASSSPGTSGPVSYNEQFF. The whole variable domain, filled in from reference TRBV11-3 and TRBJ2-1, reads EAGVVQSPRYKIIEKKQPVAFWCNPISGHNTLYWYLQNLGQGPELLIRYENEEAVDDSQLPKDRFSAERLKGVDSTLKIQPAELGDSAVYLCASSSPGTSGPVSYNEQFFGPGTRLTVL.

V gene TRBV9 combines with J gene TRBJ2-1, with 7 bases matching TRBD1. From germline, CDR1 is SGDLS and CDR2 YYNGEE. V was pared by 6 bases and J by 5 bases, with 11 bases of the junction left unmatched. The CDR3 has 15 residues. CDR3 region: CASTPWAGGDNEQFF. DNA for the CDR3: TGTGCCAGCACCCCCTGGGCAGGGGGTGACAATGAGCAGTTCTTC.

The V gene is TRBV2, the J gene TRBJ2-7; D possibly corresponds to TRBD1 (5 bases). Germline values: CDR1 SNHLY, CDR2 FYNNEI. The CDR3 runs 12 residues. With 2 bases removed from V and 6 bases from J, the gap between germline ends came to 8 bases. CDR3 nucleotides: TGTGCCAGCAGTGAAATAGGGGCCGAGCAGTACGTC. Its translation is CASSEIGAEQYV.

The chain's CDR3 is CARERDRGNQPQHF. CDR3 DNA: TGTGCCAGGGAGCGGGACAGGGGCAATCAGCCCCAGCATTTT. The V call is TRBV6-4, the J call TRBJ1-5; 9 bases are a match to TRBD1. Per germline, CDR1 MRHNA and CDR2 SNTAGT. The CDR3 consists of 14 residues. The J segment lost 2 bases and the V segment lost 9 bases, leaving 5 bases of the junction unmatched.

This sequence joins TRBV7-2 and TRBJ2-1; 8 bases align to TRBD1. Looked up from germline, CDR1 is SGHTA and CDR2 is FQGNSA. This CDR3 contains 15 residues. Trimming at V came to 4 bases and at J to 7 bases, leaving 9 bases not matched to a gene. The CDR3 protein is CASSSRTGQVNEQFF. DNA for the CDR3: TGTGCCAGCAGCTCCCGGACAGGGCAGGTAAATGAGCAGTTCTTC.

The DNA for the CDR3 is TGCGCCAGCGCGAGACAGGGGGCAGGCACAGATACGCAGTATTTT. As protein: CASARQGAGTDTQYF. V and J are TRBV5-1 and TRBJ2-3; 10 bases fit TRBD1. The junction had 6 bases not matched to a gene; V was cut back by 7 bases and J by 1 base. CDR1 SGHRS and CDR2 YFSETQ come from the germline V gene. The CDR3 covers 15 residues. Based on the CDR3 plus reference TRBV5-1 and TRBJ2-3, the full variable domain is KAGVTQTPRYLIKTRGQQVTLSCSPISGHRSVSWYQQTPGQGLQFLFEYFSETQRNKGNFPGRFSGRQFSNSRSEMNVSTLELGDSALYLCASARQGAGTDTQYFGPGTRLTVL.

The chain carries TRBV19 and TRBJ1-2; 7 positions match TRBD1. Germline assignment: CDR1 LNHDA and CDR2 SQIVND (reference sequence). The CDR3 loop spans 15 amino acids. Germline trimming cut 5 bases from V and 6 bases from J; bases unmatched to any gene: 12. The CDR3 here is CASSDVAWQGDGYTF. Written as DNA, the CDR3 is TGTGCCAGTAGTGACGTGGCGTGGCAGGGGGATGGCTACACCTTC.

This chain joins TRBV6-5 and TRBJ1-1, with D possibly being TRBD1 (6 bases). The CDR3 is 14 amino acids. V lost 6 bases and J 6 bases, leaving 17 bases between the germline ends. Germline V gives CDR1 MNHEY, CDR2 SVGAGI. CDR3 region: CASSLHTGIAEAFF. The CDR3 nucleotides are TGTGCCAGCAGCTTACACACAGGGATTGCTGAAGCTTTCTTT.

V and J are TRBV11-2 and TRBJ2-1, with a tentative D call TRBD2 (6 bases). Germline V gene data show CDR1 as SGHAT and CDR2 as FQNNGV. The V end was cut by 1 base, the J end by 3 bases, with 10 bases between. The CDR3 spans 15 residues. The CDR3 DNA follows: TGTGCCAGCAGCTTAGGGAGGGTGGACTACAATGAGCAGTTCTTC. Encoded protein: CASSLGRVDYNEQFF.

CDR3 sequence: CASSFGGLSTDTQYF. CDR3 in DNA: TGTGCCAGCAGTTTCGGGGGACTTAGCACAGATACGCAGTATTTT. The V and J genes are TRBV28 and TRBJ2-3, with D possibly matching TRBD2 (6 bases). The V gene's germline CDR1 is MDHEN and CDR2 SYDVKM. The CDR3 is 15 residues long. The V gene lost 3 bases and the J gene lost 0 bases, with 10 bases spanning the gap.

The V call is TRBV11-2, the J call TRBJ2-1, with unresolved D. The CDR3 runs 11 residues. V lost 5 bases and J lost 6, with 5 bases in between. Germline V CDR1 and CDR2: SGHAT, FQNNGV. The CDR3 region is CASSLSNEQFF. CDR3 DNA: TGTGCCAGCAGCCTCTCCAATGAGCAGTTCTTC.